The 28 T cell receptor beta chains below were found in one sample sequenced in a study of blood T cell repertoires in COVID-19. Using immunoSEQ multiplex PCR, the repertoire was profiled, and TCRdb retains in-frame clones only, with some absent. The sample lists some 56,000 clones; 70% to 90% were seen once. Sequenced input: peripheral blood. These TCRs come from a man aged 55 to 70 with acute or convalescent COVID-19.

The rearrangement uses TRBV20-1 and TRBJ2-1; D is uncertain. The CDR3 sequence is 10 residues long. Germline V CDR1 and CDR2: DFQATT, SNEGSKA (reference sequence). V dropped 6 bases and J dropped 10 bases, with 10 bases sitting between them. This CDR3 reads CSARAREQFF. The CDR3 bases are TGCAGTGCGCGCGCTCGCGAGCAGTTCTTC.

J is TRBJ2-3 and V is TRBV3-1 (or the pseudogene TRBV3-2); D gene uncertain. The CDR3 totals 15 residues. The V and J ends lost 4 bases and 0 bases respectively, with 11 bases between them. The V gene's germline CDR1 is LGHDT and CDR2 YNNKEL (reference sequence). The CDR3 DNA is TGTGCCAGCAGCCCTACCAGAGCGAGCACAGATACGCAGTATTTT. Translation: CASSPTRASTDTQYF.

This chain uses TRBV6-1 with TRBJ1-5, with a tentative D call TRBD1 (5 bases). Germline V gives CDR1 MNHNS, CDR2 SASEGT. There are 16 residues in the CDR3. V shed 2 bases and J shed 3 bases, with 14 bases lying between them. The DNA of the CDR3 is TGTGCCAGCAGTGAACTGGAGGGACGGAACAATCAGCCCCAGCATTTT. Translated: CASSELEGRNNQPQHF.

This chain joins TRBV5-6 and TRBJ1-2; 7 bases align to TRBD1. Germline trimming cut 4 bases from V and 8 bases from J; bases unmatched to any gene: 8. The CDR3 runs 13 residues. Germline CDR1 reads SGHDT; CDR2 reads YYEEEE. The CDR3 region is CASSRQGLEGYTF. DNA of the CDR3: TGTGCCAGCAGCCGACAGGGTTTGGAGGGCTACACCTTC.

This rearrangement joins TRBV4-1 to TRBJ1-5; no firm D call. The CDR3 is 15 residues long. CDR1 is MGHRA, CDR2 YSYEKL, per germline. V lost 0 bases to trimming and J lost 9 bases, with 15 bases between them. The CDR3 nucleotides are TGCGCCAGCAGCCAAGATCAGGTCCTTTTAGGGCCCCAGCATTTT. This sequence encodes CASSQDQVLLGPQHF.

The chain links TRBV3-1 (or the pseudogene TRBV3-2) to TRBJ1-1; D gene uncertain. Trimming stripped 3 bases from V and 1 base from J, with 12 bases between. The CDR3 is 15 residues long. CDR1 is LGHDT and CDR2 is YNNKEL in the germline V gene (reference sequence). The CDR3 coding sequence is TGTGCCAGCAGCCATGTAGGGAGGGCGAACACTGAAGCTTTCTTT. Protein: CASSHVGRANTEAFF.

The gene calls are TRBV6-5 and TRBJ2-1; TRBD2 agrees at 8 bases. The CDR3 is 16 residues long. The V segment lost 4 bases and the J segment 0 bases; nucleotides outside the gene matches: 5. In germline, CDR1 is MNHEY, CDR2 SVGAGI. DNA of the CDR3: TGTGCCAGCAGTTCTTCCCGGGGGGGCTCCTACAATGAGCAGTTCTTC. Translation: CASSSSRGGSYNEQFF.

V usage is TRBV19 and J usage is TRBJ1-2, with D uncertain. V was shortened by 3 bases and J by 8 bases, with 10 bases between the two germline ends. This CDR3 comprises 12 residues. Germline V gives CDR1 LNHDA, CDR2 SQIVND (reference sequence). CDR3 in DNA: TGTGCCAGTAGTATGGGCAGGATGGGCTACACCTTC. Its protein product is CASSMGRMGYTF.

This clone was picked up one time. CDR3 sequence reads: CASKGGVQETQYF. In nucleotides, the CDR3 is TGTGCCAGCAAAGGCGGGGTCCAAGAGACCCAGTACTTC. The chain combines TRBV2 with TRBJ2-5, with D possibly being TRBD2 (6 bases). The CDR3 is 13 amino acids. V was shortened by 7 bases and J by 1 base, with 10 bases between the two germline ends. Germline V lookup: CDR1 SNHLY, CDR2 FYNNEI.

The V and J genes are TRBV20-1 and TRBJ2-5; a weak D match, TRBD2 (6 bases). Trimming removed 5 bases from V and 5 bases from J, with 9 bases in between. This CDR3 contains 11 residues. Germline V gene data show CDR1 as DFQATT and CDR2 as SNEGSKA (reference sequence). CDR3 coding DNA: TGCAGTGCTTCGGGGGAGGAGACCCAGTACTTC. This codes for CSASGEETQYF.

The genes are TRBV27 and TRBJ2-7; 12 nucleotides align to TRBD2. Germline trimming cut 7 bases from V and 6 bases from J; bases unmatched to any gene: 16. The CDR3 has 17 amino acids. CDR1 is MNHEY, CDR2 SMNVEV, per germline (reference sequence). The CDR3 loop is CASKYFPSGGGPAEQYF. The CDR3 DNA follows: TGTGCCAGCAAGTACTTCCCTAGCGGGGGGGGCCCCGCCGAGCAGTACTTC.

The genes are TRBV7-3 and TRBJ1-1; 7 bases line up with TRBD1. This CDR3 is built from 13 residues. The V and J ends lost 5 bases and 4 bases, in that order; junction bases with no gene match: 4. From germline, CDR1 is SGHTA and CDR2 FQGTGA. CDR3 DNA sequence: TGTGCCAGCAGCCCAACAGGGGTCACTGAAGCTTTCTTT. Amino acid sequence: CASSPTGVTEAFF.

The rearrangement joins TRBV7-2 to TRBJ2-7, with 7 bases aligning to TRBD1. This CDR3 contains 13 residues. Germline CDR1 is SGHTA and CDR2 is FQGNSA. With 4 bases clipped from V and 3 bases from J, the junction kept 3 bases outside the gene matches. The CDR3 nucleotides read TGTGCCAGCAGCTCGGACAGGTTCTACGAGCAGTACTTC. This encodes CASSSDRFYEQYF.

V gene TRBV5-1 combines with J gene TRBJ1-4, with D unclear. The V gene's germline CDR1 is SGHRS and CDR2 YFSETQ. V shed 1 base and J shed 0 bases, with 4 bases lying between them. This CDR3 has 14 amino acids. The DNA for the CDR3 is TGCGCCAGCAGCTTGTTATCAACTAATGAAAAACTGTTTTTT. Translation: CASSLLSTNEKLFF. The whole variable domain, remainder taken from reference TRBV5-1 and TRBJ1-4, is KAGVTQTPRYLIKTRGQQVTLSCSPISGHRSVSWYQQTPGQGLQFLFEYFSETQRNKGNFPGRFSGRQFSNSRSEMNVSTLELGDSALYLCASSLLSTNEKLFFGSGTQLSVL.

This clone was counted a few times. The chain links TRBV7-9 to TRBJ1-6, with 10 bases fitting TRBD1. Losses at the gene ends were 3 bases for V and 3 bases for J; bases not matched to a gene: 2. Germline V CDR1 and CDR2: SEHNR, FQNEAQ (reference sequence). This CDR3 is built from 16 residues. The CDR3 spells CASSLGQGFYNSPLHF. CDR3 coding DNA: TGTGCCAGCAGCTTGGGACAGGGGTTCTATAATTCACCCCTCCACTTT.

The genes are TRBV5-5 and TRBJ2-5; 8 bases are a match to TRBD2. The V and J ends lost 4 bases and 2 bases, in that order; junction bases with no gene match: 10. Germline V gene sequence: CDR1 SGHKS, CDR2 YYEKEE (reference sequence). This CDR3 region has 16 residues. In DNA form, the CDR3 reads TGTGCCAGCAGCCAAAACCCCGGGGGGGGTCAAGAGACCCAGTACTTC. Its translation: CASSQNPGGGQETQYF.

The chain's CDR3 is CASSRQGNFNYGYTF. DNA of the CDR3: TGTGCCAGCAGTCGACAGGGAAACTTTAACTATGGCTACACCTTC. The chain combines TRBV6-5 with TRBJ1-2; 7 bases agree with TRBD1. J lost 1 base, V lost 5 bases, and 7 bases had no gene match. This CDR3 has 15 residues. The germline V gene has CDR1 MNHEY and CDR2 SVGAGI.

This chain links TRBV24-1 with TRBJ2-3, with D perhaps matching TRBD1 (6 bases). The CDR3 is made up of 12 amino acids. Germline V gene sequence: CDR1 KGHDR, CDR2 SFDVKD. The V end was cut by 9 bases, the J end by 4 bases, with 10 bases between. The CDR3 region is CATGTPSDTQYF. In DNA, the CDR3 is TGTGCCACCGGGACACCGTCAGATACGCAGTATTTT.

The rearrangement uses TRBV19 and TRBJ2-7; tentative D call: TRBD2 (6 bases). Germline CDR1 LNHDA, CDR2 SQIVND (reference sequence). V shed 3 bases and J shed 0 bases, with 15 bases lying between them. CDR3 length: 16 amino acids. Here the CDR3 DNA reads TGTGCCAGTAGTATCGGCGGGACGAGGAGCTCCTACGAGCAGTACTTC. Translating it yields CASSIGGTRSSYEQYF.

The J gene is TRBJ2-7, the V gene TRBV6-5; 7 bases match TRBD1. The CDR3 length is 14 residues. Germline loops: CDR1 MNHEY, CDR2 SVGAGI. The trim removed 3 bases at V and 5 bases at J, leaving 7 bases unmatched. CDR3 bases: TGTGCCAGCAGTTATAGGACAGGAGGAGACGAGCAGTACTTC. This encodes CASSYRTGGDEQYF.

V usage is TRBV21-1 and J usage is TRBJ2-3; the table's D call TRBD2 went unverified against the DNA. TRBV21-1 is noted as a pseudogene. This CDR3 comprises 16 residues. This CDR3 reads CASSSRGTTSTDTQYF. The CDR3 bases are TGTGCCAGCAGCTCCCGCGGCACCACTAGCACAGATACGCAGTATTTT.

This clone came up a few times. The rearrangement links TRBV3-1 (or the pseudogene TRBV3-2) to TRBJ1-6; 9 nucleotides agree with TRBD1. Looked up from germline, CDR1 is LGHDT and CDR2 is YNNKEL (reference sequence). CDR3 size: 13 residues. J was trimmed by 7 bases and V by 10 bases; bases with no gene match: 5. The CDR3 loop is CATTGQGNSPLHF. In DNA, the CDR3 is TGTGCCACAACGGGACAGGGAAATTCACCCCTCCACTTT.

The rearrangement uses TRBV28 and TRBJ2-2, with TRBD2 identical over 9 bases. Per the germline V gene, CDR1 is MDHEN and CDR2 is SYDVKM. The V segment lost 9 bases and the J segment 3 bases; nucleotides outside the gene matches: 11. The CDR3 is 16 residues long. CDR3 loop: CASTRAGGGDTGELFF. The CDR3 DNA sequence: TGTGCCAGTACTCGAGCGGGGGGCGGGGACACCGGGGAGCTGTTTTTT. Combining the CDR3 with reference TRBV28 and TRBJ2-2 gives the whole variable domain DVKVTQSSRYLVKRTGEKVFLECVQDMDHENMFWYRQDPGLGLRLIYFSYDVKMKEKGDIPEGYSVSREKKERFSLILESASTNQTSMYLCASTRAGGGDTGELFFGEGSRLTVL.

The chain has TRBV5-4 and TRBJ2-7; maybe TRBD1 (5 bases). The germline CDR1 and CDR2 sequences are SGHNT and YYREEE (reference sequence). This CDR3 contains 13 residues. V gave up 4 bases and J gave up 0 bases, with 8 bases separating them. CDR3 sequence: CASSPQGSYEQYF. For the CDR3, the DNA is TGTGCCAGCAGCCCCCAGGGCTCCTACGAGCAGTACTTC. The full variable domain, rest sourced from reference TRBV5-4 and TRBJ2-7, is ETGVTQSPTHLIKTRGQQVTLRCSSQSGHNTVSWYQQALGQGPQFIFQYYREEENGRGNFPPRFSGLQFPNYSSELNVNALELDDSALYLCASSPQGSYEQYFGPGTRLTVT.

Of note for this clone: Additional DNA sequences in this sample encode the identical CDR3. The chain combines TRBV7-3 with TRBJ2-1; tentatively, D is TRBD1 (6 bases). From germline, CDR1 is SGHTA and CDR2 FQGTGA. The CDR3 contains 13 residues. V dropped 1 base and J dropped 7 bases, with 8 bases sitting between them. CDR3 DNA: TGTGCCAGCAGCTTAATACAGGGTAATGAGCAGTTCTTC. Translating it yields CASSLIQGNEQFF.

The chain has TRBV5-1 and TRBJ2-1; D is possibly TRBD1 (6 bases). The CDR3 loop spans 17 amino acids. From germline, CDR1 is SGHRS and CDR2 YFSETQ. Trimming took 1 base from V and 6 from J, leaving 20 bases between them. The CDR3 is CASSLTIVGQQRNEQFF. Written as DNA, the CDR3 is TGCGCCAGCAGCTTGACCATCGTAGGACAGCAGCGCAATGAGCAGTTCTTC.

This clone has more than one count but fewer than ten. The chain links TRBV24-1 to TRBJ2-6; D unresolved. The germline CDR1 and CDR2 sequences are KGHDR and SFDVKD. The CDR3 has 13 amino acids. Trimming pared 7 bases from V and 0 bases from J, leaving 3 bases between. The CDR3 coding sequence is TGTGCCACCAGGAGCTCTGGGGCCAACGTCCTGACTTTC. Translated: CATRSSGANVLTF.

This sequence joins TRBV28 and TRBJ1-5, with 8 bases lining up with TRBD1. With V trimmed by 5 bases and J by 1 base, 7 bases remained unmatched. Per germline, CDR1 MDHEN and CDR2 SYDVKM. CDR3 length equals 16 residues. The CDR3 nucleotides are TGTGCCAGCAGTCCACAGGGGGGAATGAGCAATCAGCCCCAGCATTTT. Its translation: CASSPQGGMSNQPQHF.